These T cell receptor beta chains were read from a single sample in a study of shared clonotypes between healthy human individuals. Clones were read by immunoSEQ multiplex PCR, and TCRdb kept only the in-frame ones, dropping some. The sample yields some 1,600,000 clones, 95% to 99% seen once. Sequenced material: naive CD4+ T cells sorted from blood. The source is a man aged 25 to 45 in good health. CDR3s include the opening cysteine and the closing phenylalanine or tryptophan. D genes are given only for firm matches. The size field is filled for only some rows; it gives once, few, many or a size class.

NA | NA | TRBJ1-5 | TRBV5-5 | CASSFRESGPSNQPQHF | TGTGCCAGCAGCTTCAGGGAGTCAGGTCCTAGCAATCAGCCCCAGCATTTT
once | NA | TRBJ2-7 | TRBV4-1 | CASSQERGASGFRDEQYF | TGCGCCAGCAGCCAAGAGAGGGGGGCTAGCGGTTTTCGGGACGAGCAGTACTTC
NA | NA | TRBJ2-1 | TRBV6-5 | CASSLLPLVNEQFF | TGTGCCAGCAGTTTGTTGCCGCTAGTGAATGAGCAGTTCTTC
NA | TRBD1 | TRBJ1-3 | TRBV5-6 | CASSLVTGGPLGNTIYF | TGTGCCAGCAGCTTGGTTACAGGGGGGCCTCTTGGAAACACCATATATTTT
NA | NA | TRBJ1-5 | TRBV15 | CATSRAQGRYEPQHF | TGTGCCACCAGCAGAGCGCAGGGGCGCTATGAGCCCCAGCATTTT
NA | NA | TRBJ2-3 | TRBV9 | CASSRPLDTQYF | TGTGCCAGCAGCCGCCCACTTGATACGCAGTATTTT
NA | TRBD2 | TRBJ2-1 | TRBV10-3 | CAISVISGSSYNEQFF | TGTGCCATCAGTGTAATCAGCGGGAGTTCCTACAATGAGCAGTTCTTC
NA | TRBD2 | TRBJ2-1 | TRBV9 | CASTPGGGYSYNEQFF | TGTGCCAGCACACCGGGGGGAGGGTACTCCTACAATGAGCAGTTCTTC
NA | NA | TRBJ2-2 | TRBV7-3 | CASSLGRGPTGELFF | TGTGCCAGCAGCTTGGGTAGGGGCCCAACCGGGGAGCTGTTTTTT
NA | NA | TRBJ1-2 | TRBV19 | CASSNRRGRNYGYTF | TGTGCCAGTAGTAACCGCAGGGGTCGGAATTATGGCTACACCTTC
NA | NA | TRBJ1-2 | TRBV19 | CASSMANYGYTF | TGTGCCAGTAGTATGGCTAACTATGGCTACACCTTC
NA | TRBD1 | TRBJ1-4 | TRBV5-1 | CASSRTGDNEKLFF | TGCGCCAGCAGCCGGACAGGTGATAATGAAAAACTGTTTTTT
NA | NA | TRBJ1-1 | TRBV19 | CASRRDWGRLYTEAFF | TGTGCCAGTAGGCGCGATTGGGGACGGCTCTACACTGAAGCTTTCTTT
NA | NA | TRBJ2-5 | TRBV7-2 | CASSYSGRETQYF | TGTGCCAGCAGCTACTCAGGTAGAGAGACCCAGTACTTC
NA | TRBD1 | TRBJ2-7 | TRBV28 | CASGDEGGQYYEQYF | TGTGCCAGCGGGGATGAAGGGGGACAGTACTACGAGCAGTACTTC
NA | TRBD2 | TRBJ2-7 | TRBV5-1 | CASSLVRLAGDEQYF | TGCGCCAGCAGCTTGGTGCGACTAGCGGGAGACGAGCAGTACTTC
NA | NA | TRBJ2-2 | TRBV5-4 | CASSSYLAPNTGELFF | TGTGCCAGCAGCTCCTACCTAGCGCCCAACACCGGGGAGCTGTTTTTT
NA | TRBD2 | TRBJ2-1 | TRBV2 | CASIGLAGGLEQFF | TGTGCCAGCATAGGACTAGCGGGAGGTTTGGAGCAGTTCTTC
NA | TRBD2 | TRBJ2-1 | TRBV2 | CASSLTSVAYNEQFF | TGTGCCAGCAGCCTGACTAGCGTAGCGTACAATGAGCAGTTCTTC
NA | TRBD2 | TRBJ2-7 | TRBV28 | CASSRGGTYEQYF | TGTGCCAGCAGCCGGGGGGGGACTTACGAGCAGTACTTC
NA | NA | TRBJ2-1 | TRBV21-1 | CASSNRSSGHSYNEQFF | TGTGCCAGCAGCAACAGGAGTAGCGGGCACTCTTACAATGAGCAGTTCTTC
NA | TRBD2 | TRBJ2-7 | TRBV13 | CASSRGVLAGVEQYF | TGTGCCAGCAGCCGAGGGGTATTAGCGGGAGTCGAGCAGTACTTC
NA | TRBD1 | TRBJ2-5 | TRBV28 | CASSLTGKETQYF | TGTGCCAGCAGTTTGACAGGGAAGGAGACCCAGTACTTC
NA | TRBD1 | TRBJ2-7 | TRBV6-5 | CASRPARTGVHEQYF | TGTGCCAGCAGACCTGCGAGGACAGGGGTCCACGAGCAGTACTTC
NA | NA | TRBJ1-2 | TRBV5-1 | CASSTRDNYGYTF | TGCGCCAGCAGCACCCGGGACAACTATGGCTACACCTTC
NA | NA | TRBJ2-5 | TRBV7-9 | CASRYRTEETQYF | TGTGCCAGCAGATATCGGACAGAAGAGACCCAGTACTTC
NA | NA | TRBJ2-2 | TRBV7-6 | CASSPHPGELFF | TGTGCCAGCAGCCCGCACCCCGGGGAGCTGTTTTTT
once | NA | TRBJ1-4 | TRBV29-1 | CSVDVGGEKLFF | TGCAGCGTTGATGTCGGTGGAGAAAAACTGTTTTTT
NA | TRBD1 | TRBJ1-3 | TRBV18 | CASSPPRDSYDSGNTIYF | TGTGCCAGCTCACCACCGCGGGACAGTTACGACTCTGGAAACACCATATATTTT
NA | TRBD2 | TRBJ2-1 | TRBV9 | CASSVLTSPSYNEQFF | TGTGCCAGCAGCGTACTGACTAGCCCCTCCTACAATGAGCAGTTCTTC
NA | NA | TRBJ1-2 | TRBV27 | CASSFTGIYGYTF | TGTGCCAGCAGTTTCACAGGGATCTATGGCTACACCTTC
NA | NA | TRBJ2-1 | TRBV10-3 | CAISESKVGEQFF | TGTGCCATCAGTGAGTCGAAAGTGGGTGAGCAGTTCTTC
NA | TRBD2 | TRBJ2-1 | TRBV7-7 | CASSLEASGFDEQFF | TGTGCCAGCAGCTTAGAGGCTAGCGGGTTCGATGAGCAGTTCTTC
NA | TRBD1 | TRBJ1-2 | TRBV30 | CAWSAGTGATYGYTF | TGTGCCTGGAGTGCAGGGACAGGGGCGACCTATGGCTACACCTTC
NA | TRBD2 | TRBJ2-1 | TRBV2 | CASSGGILAGQYNEQFF | TGTGCCAGCAGTGGGGGGATTCTAGCGGGACAATACAATGAGCAGTTCTTC
NA | NA | TRBJ2-1 | TRBV10-1 | CASTQSHAGGEQFF | TGCGCCAGCACCCAGAGCCATGCGGGCGGTGAGCAGTTCTTC
NA | TRBD2 | TRBJ2-7 | TRBV6-4 | CASSRPPSGGSSYEQYF | TGTGCCAGCTCTCGACCTCCCAGCGGGGGTAGCTCCTACGAGCAGTACTTC
NA | NA | TRBJ2-6 | TRBV6-5 | CASGTQGSGANVLTF | TGTGCCAGCGGAACACAGGGATCTGGGGCCAACGTCCTGACTTTC
NA | NA | TRBJ2-7 | TRBV9 | CASSVTWGGGYEQYF | TGTGCCAGCAGCGTAACCTGGGGTGGGGGATACGAGCAGTACTTC
once | TRBD1 | TRBJ1-1 | TRBV28 | CASSPQGAVNTEAFF | TGTGCCAGCAGCCCTCAGGGGGCCGTGAACACTGAAGCTTTCTTT
NA | TRBD1 | TRBJ1-4 | TRBV28 | CASWGQGREKLFF | TGTGCCAGCTGGGGACAGGGGAGGGAAAAACTGTTTTTT
NA | NA | TRBJ2-1 | TRBV27 | CASGTSSYNEQFF | TGTGCCAGCGGAACAAGCTCCTACAATGAGCAGTTCTTC
NA | NA | TRBJ2-5 | TRBV2 | CASSGGAGETQYF | TGTGCCAGCAGTGGGGGGGCAGGAGAGACCCAGTACTTC
NA | NA | TRBJ1-1 | TRBV29-1 | CSVDVKGAFF | TGCAGCGTTGATGTCAAGGGGGCTTTCTTT
NA | NA | TRBJ1-1 | TRBV5-5 | CASSPLLWGSMTEAFF | TGTGCCAGCAGCCCTTTGCTCTGGGGTAGCATGACTGAAGCTTTCTTT
NA | TRBD1 | TRBJ1-1 | TRBV7-9 | CASSPGQGWVNTEAFF | TGTGCCAGCAGCCCGGGACAGGGTTGGGTGAACACTGAAGCTTTCTTT
NA | TRBD1 | TRBJ2-5 | TRBV7-6 | CASSQTGRLETQYF | TGTGCCAGCAGCCAGACAGGGCGGCTAGAGACCCAGTACTTC
once | TRBD1 | TRBJ2-5 | TRBV5-1 | CASSPDRVGETQYF | TGCGCCAGCAGCCCCGACAGGGTTGGAGAGACCCAGTACTTC